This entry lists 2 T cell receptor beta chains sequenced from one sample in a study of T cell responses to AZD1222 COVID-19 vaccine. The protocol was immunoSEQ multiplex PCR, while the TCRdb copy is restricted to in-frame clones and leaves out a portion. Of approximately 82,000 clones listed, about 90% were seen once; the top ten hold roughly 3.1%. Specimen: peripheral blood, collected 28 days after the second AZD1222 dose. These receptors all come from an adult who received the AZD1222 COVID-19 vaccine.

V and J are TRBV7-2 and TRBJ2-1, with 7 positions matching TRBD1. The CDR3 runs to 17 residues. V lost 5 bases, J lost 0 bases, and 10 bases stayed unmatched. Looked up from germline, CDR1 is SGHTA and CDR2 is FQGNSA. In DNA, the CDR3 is TGTGCCAGCAGCCGTCCGAGGGGACAGAGCTCCTACAATGAGCAGTTCTTC. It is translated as CASSRPRGQSSYNEQFF.

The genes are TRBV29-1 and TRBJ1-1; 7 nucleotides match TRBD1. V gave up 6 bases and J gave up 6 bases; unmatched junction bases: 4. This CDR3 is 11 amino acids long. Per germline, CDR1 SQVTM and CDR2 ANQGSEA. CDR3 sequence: CSVHRGAEAFF. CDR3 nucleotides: TGCAGCGTCCACAGGGGAGCTGAAGCTTTCTTT.